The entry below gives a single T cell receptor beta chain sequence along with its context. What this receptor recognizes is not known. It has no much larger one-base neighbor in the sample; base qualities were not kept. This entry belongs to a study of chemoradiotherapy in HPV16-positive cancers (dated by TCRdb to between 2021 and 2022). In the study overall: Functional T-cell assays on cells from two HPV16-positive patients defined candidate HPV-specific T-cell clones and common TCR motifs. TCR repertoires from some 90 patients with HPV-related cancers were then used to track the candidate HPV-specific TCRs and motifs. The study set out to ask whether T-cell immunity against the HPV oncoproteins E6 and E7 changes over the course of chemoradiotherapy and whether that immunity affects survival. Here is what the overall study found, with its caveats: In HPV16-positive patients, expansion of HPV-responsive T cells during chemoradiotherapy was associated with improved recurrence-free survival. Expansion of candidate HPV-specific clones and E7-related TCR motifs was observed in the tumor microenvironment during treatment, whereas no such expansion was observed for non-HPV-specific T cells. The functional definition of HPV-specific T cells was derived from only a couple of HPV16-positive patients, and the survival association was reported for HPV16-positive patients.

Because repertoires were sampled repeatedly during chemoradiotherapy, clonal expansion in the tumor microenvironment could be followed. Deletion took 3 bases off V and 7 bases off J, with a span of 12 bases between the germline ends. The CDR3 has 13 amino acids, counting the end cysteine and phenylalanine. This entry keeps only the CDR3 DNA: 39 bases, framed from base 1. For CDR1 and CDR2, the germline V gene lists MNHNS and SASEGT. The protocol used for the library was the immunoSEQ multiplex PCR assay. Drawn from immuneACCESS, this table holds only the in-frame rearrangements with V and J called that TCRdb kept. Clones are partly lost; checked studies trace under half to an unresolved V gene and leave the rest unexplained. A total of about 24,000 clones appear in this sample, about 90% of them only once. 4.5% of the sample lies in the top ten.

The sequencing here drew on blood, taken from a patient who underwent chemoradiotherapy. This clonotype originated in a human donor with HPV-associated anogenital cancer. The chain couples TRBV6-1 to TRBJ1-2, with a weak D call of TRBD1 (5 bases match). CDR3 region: CASSDMDIGGYTF. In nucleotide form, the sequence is TGTGCCAGCAGTGACATGGACATTGGTGGCTACACCTTC.